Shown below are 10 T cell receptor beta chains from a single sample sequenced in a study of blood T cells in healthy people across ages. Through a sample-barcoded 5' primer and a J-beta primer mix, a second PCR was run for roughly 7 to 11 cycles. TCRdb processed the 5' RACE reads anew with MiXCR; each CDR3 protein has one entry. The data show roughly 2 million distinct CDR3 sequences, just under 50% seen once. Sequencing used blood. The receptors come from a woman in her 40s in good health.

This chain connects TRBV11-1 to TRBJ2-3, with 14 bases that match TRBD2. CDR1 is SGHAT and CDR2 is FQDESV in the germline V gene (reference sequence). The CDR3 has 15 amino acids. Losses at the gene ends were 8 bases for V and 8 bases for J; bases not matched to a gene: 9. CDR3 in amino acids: CASLGLAGDYVTQYF. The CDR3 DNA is TGTGCCAGCCTGGGACTAGCGGGGGATTATGTTACGCAGTATTTT.

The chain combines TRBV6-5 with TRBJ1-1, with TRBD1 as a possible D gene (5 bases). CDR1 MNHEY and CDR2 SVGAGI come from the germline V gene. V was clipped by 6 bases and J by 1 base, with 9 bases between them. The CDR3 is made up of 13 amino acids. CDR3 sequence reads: CASRITGNTEAFF. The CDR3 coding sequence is TGTGCCAGCAGGATAACAGGGAACACTGAAGCTTTCTTT.

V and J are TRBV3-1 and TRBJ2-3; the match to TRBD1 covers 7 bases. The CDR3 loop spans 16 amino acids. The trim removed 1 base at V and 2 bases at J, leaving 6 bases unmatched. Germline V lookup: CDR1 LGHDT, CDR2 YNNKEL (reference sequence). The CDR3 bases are TGTGCCAGCAGCCAAGGAGGGGGCACCCTCACAGATACGCAGTATTTT. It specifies CASSQGGGTLTDTQYF.

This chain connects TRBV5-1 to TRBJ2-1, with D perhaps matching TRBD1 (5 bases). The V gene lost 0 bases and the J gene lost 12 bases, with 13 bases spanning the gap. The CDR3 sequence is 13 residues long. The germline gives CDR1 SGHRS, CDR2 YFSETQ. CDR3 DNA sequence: TGCGCCAGCAGCTTGGTATTGGCCCAGGGGCAGTTCTTC. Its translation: CASSLVLAQGQFF.

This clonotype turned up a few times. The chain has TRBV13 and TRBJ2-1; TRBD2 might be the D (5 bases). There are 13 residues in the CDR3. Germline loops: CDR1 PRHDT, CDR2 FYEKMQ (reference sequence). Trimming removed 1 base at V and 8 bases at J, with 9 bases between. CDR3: CASSLEEGDEQFF. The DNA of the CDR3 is TGTGCCAGCAGCTTAGAAGAGGGCGATGAGCAGTTCTTC.

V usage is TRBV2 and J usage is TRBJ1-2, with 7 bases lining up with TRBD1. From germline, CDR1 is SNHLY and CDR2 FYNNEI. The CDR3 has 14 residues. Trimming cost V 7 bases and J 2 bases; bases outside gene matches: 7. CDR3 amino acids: CASTRTGVNYGYTF. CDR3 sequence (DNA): TGTGCCAGCACCCGGACAGGAGTCAACTATGGCTACACCTTC.

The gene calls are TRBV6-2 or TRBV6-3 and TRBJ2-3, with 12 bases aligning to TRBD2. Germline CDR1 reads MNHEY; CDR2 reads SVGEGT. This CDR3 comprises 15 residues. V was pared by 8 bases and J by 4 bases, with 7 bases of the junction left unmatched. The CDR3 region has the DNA TGTGCCAGCCAAGAGACTAGCGGGGGTTCAGATACGCAGTATTTT. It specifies CASQETSGGSDTQYF.

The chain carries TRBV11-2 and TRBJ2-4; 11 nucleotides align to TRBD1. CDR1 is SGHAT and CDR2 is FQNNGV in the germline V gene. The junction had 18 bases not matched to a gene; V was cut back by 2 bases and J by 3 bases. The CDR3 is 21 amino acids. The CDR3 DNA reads TGTGCCAGCAGCTTAAGGCCCGGGACAGGGGGTCAGGGGCCAGACAAAAACATTCAGTACTTC. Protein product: CASSLRPGTGGQGPDKNIQYF. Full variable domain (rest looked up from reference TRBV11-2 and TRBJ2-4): EAGVAQSPRYKIIEKRQSVAFWCNPISGHATLYWYQQILGQGPKLLIQFQNNGVVDDSQLPKDRFSAERLKGVDSTLKIQPAKLEDSAVYLCASSLRPGTGGQGPDKNIQYFGAGTRLSVL.

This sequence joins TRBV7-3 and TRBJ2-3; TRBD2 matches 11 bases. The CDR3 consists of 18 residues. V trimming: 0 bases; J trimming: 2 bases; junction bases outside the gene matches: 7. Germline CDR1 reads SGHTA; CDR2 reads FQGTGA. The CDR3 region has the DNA TGTGCCAGCAGCTTAACCTCAACTAGCGGGGGATACACAGATACGCAGTATTTT. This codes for CASSLTSTSGGYTDTQYF.

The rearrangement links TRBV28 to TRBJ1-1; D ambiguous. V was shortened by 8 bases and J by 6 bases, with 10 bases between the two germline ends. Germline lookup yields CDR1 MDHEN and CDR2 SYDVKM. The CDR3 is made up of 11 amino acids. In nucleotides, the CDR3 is TGTGCCAGCGGAACGTACTCTGAAGCTTTCTTT. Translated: CASGTYSEAFF.